A selection of T cell receptor beta chains follows, all from one sample in a study of OX40 agonist ivuxolimab in advanced cancers. Method: immunoSEQ multiplex PCR; TCRdb's copy keeps in-frame clones and lacks some. The repertoire holds about 140,000 clones, about nine tenths seen once, with 0.9% to 1.2% in the top ten. The sample consisted of CD4+ or CD8+ T cells sorted from blood, taken in a trial of the OX40 agonist ivuxolimab. These receptor sequences come from an adult with an advanced solid tumor such as melanoma, head and neck, liver or kidney cancer. The CDR3 runs from the conserved cysteine through the conserved F or W. The D gene is left open where the match is weak. Clone size is stated in some rows and not others, as once, few, many or a class when expanded.

J	size	V	D	CDR3	DNA
TRBJ1-2	once	TRBV28	.	CASSLGGADYGYTF	TGTGCCAGCAGTTTAGGGGGCGCTGACTATGGCTACACCTTC
TRBJ2-2	.	TRBV7-3	.	CASSRNRVTGTSANTGELFF	TGTGCCAGCAGCCGCAATAGAGTAACCGGGACTTCGGCTAACACCGGGGAGCTGTTTTTT
TRBJ2-5	.	TRBV19	TRBD2	CASSIAGLAGLQETQYF	TGTGCCAGTAGTATAGCGGGACTAGCGGGTCTACAAGAGACCCAGTACTTC
TRBJ1-1	.	TRBV5-1	.	CASSFKGDTEAFF	TGCGCCAGCAGCTTTAAAGGGGACACTGAAGCTTTCTTT
TRBJ2-7	.	TRBV2	TRBD1	CASSFSGTGGDEQYF	TGTGCCAGCAGTTTTTCCGGGACAGGGGGCGACGAGCAGTACTTC
TRBJ2-7	.	TRBV5-1	TRBD2	CASSSSVTSGGEQYF	TGCGCCAGCAGCTCGTCGGTGACTAGCGGGGGCGAGCAGTACTTC
TRBJ1-3	.	TRBV5-1	.	CASSMDIGRNTIYF	TGCGCCAGCAGTATGGACATCGGACGAAACACCATATATTTT
TRBJ1-1	.	TRBV5-6	.	CASGGTGNLMNTEAFF	TGTGCCAGCGGAGGTACAGGGAACTTAATGAACACTGAAGCTTTCTTT
TRBJ1-4	.	TRBV2	TRBD1	CASTSWGQGNEKLFF	TGTGCCAGCACTAGTTGGGGACAGGGTAATGAAAAACTGTTTTTT
TRBJ1-5	.	TRBV30	TRBD1	CAWTIQGEYSNQPQHF	TGTGCCTGGACGATTCAGGGGGAATATAGCAATCAGCCCCAGCATTTT
TRBJ1-2	.	TRBV5-6	.	CASSLVGGPIGYTF	TGTGCCAGCAGCTTGGTGGGCGGCCCTATTGGCTACACCTTC
TRBJ2-7	.	TRBV11-3	TRBD1	CASSFGQGADEQYF	TGTGCCAGCAGCTTTGGACAGGGGGCGGACGAGCAGTACTTC
TRBJ1-3	.	TRBV4-2	TRBD1	CASSQDTGAGNTIYF	TGTGCCAGCAGCCAAGATACAGGGGCTGGAAACACCATATATTTT
TRBJ2-2	.	TRBV5-6	.	CASSFNRAGELFF	TGTGCCAGCAGCTTTAACAGGGCCGGGGAGCTGTTTTTT
TRBJ2-5	.	TRBV27	.	CASSSLQGRLWETQYF	TGTGCCAGCAGTTCATTACAGGGGAGGTTGTGGGAGACCCAGTACTTC
TRBJ2-1	.	TRBV5-4	TRBD2	CASSSGLAGINEQFF	TGTGCCAGCAGCTCCGGACTAGCGGGGATCAATGAGCAGTTCTTC
TRBJ2-3	.	TRBV6-5	.	CASSYSNTAQSTQYF	TGTGCCAGCAGTTACTCGAATACCGCACAGAGTACGCAGTATTTT
TRBJ2-5	.	TRBV6-1	.	CASSLQQALQETQYF	TGTGCCAGCAGTTTACAACAGGCCCTCCAAGAGACCCAGTACTTC
TRBJ2-2	.	TRBV4-3	.	CASSQESSHFLPTGELFF	TGCGCCAGCAGCCAAGAGAGTTCCCATTTCCTCCCCACCGGGGAGCTGTTTTTT
TRBJ2-5	.	TRBV6-5	.	CASSPRRVQGETQYF	TGTGCCAGCAGTCCTCGCAGGGTTCAGGGGGAGACCCAGTACTTC
TRBJ2-1	many	TRBV7-3	.	CASSLNHDEQFF	TGTGCCAGCAGCTTAAACCACGATGAGCAGTTCTTC
TRBJ1-5	.	TRBV5-8	.	CASSLTGPQHF	TGTGCCAGCAGCTTGACAGGGCCCCAGCATTTT
TRBJ1-5	.	TRBV4-1	.	CASSPDSDYSNQPQHF	TGCGCCAGCAGCCCGGACAGTGACTATAGCAATCAGCCCCAGCATTTT
TRBJ2-3	.	TRBV9	.	CASSVASPDTQYF	TGTGCCAGCAGCGTAGCTTCCCCAGATACGCAGTATTTT
TRBJ1-1	.	TRBV2	.	CASAVRGTMNTEAFF	TGTGCCAGTGCCGTTAGGGGGACCATGAACACTGAAGCTTTCTTT
TRBJ1-5	.	TRBV6-6	.	CASSFFGGSWNQPQHF	TGTGCCAGCAGTTTCTTCGGGGGGAGTTGGAATCAGCCCCAGCATTTT
TRBJ2-1	.	TRBV5-4	TRBD2	CASSSPTSGRAGNEQFF	TGTGCCAGCAGCTCGCCGACTAGCGGGAGGGCCGGCAATGAGCAGTTCTTC
TRBJ1-2	.	TRBV30	.	CAWSPGEGYTF	TGTGCCTGGAGTCCAGGGGAAGGCTACACCTTC
TRBJ2-2	.	TRBV7-9	.	CASSSDWTGTGELFF	TGTGCCAGCAGCTCTGATTGGACCGGCACCGGGGAGCTGTTTTTT
TRBJ2-7	.	TRBV28	.	CASRDSREQYF	TGTGCCAGCAGGGACAGCCGCGAGCAGTACTTC
TRBJ1-1	.	TRBV5-1	.	CASSLLSGGAMNTEAFF	TGCGCCAGCAGCCTCCTGTCGGGGGGCGCGATGAACACTGAAGCTTTCTTT
TRBJ2-3	.	TRBV7-2	TRBD2	CASSLGFTGTSTDTQYF	TGTGCCAGCAGCTTAGGATTTACAGGGACTAGTACAGATACGCAGTATTTT
TRBJ2-2	.	TRBV5-1	.	CASSLAGDTNTGELFF	TGCGCCAGCAGCTTGGCAGGGGACACGAACACCGGGGAGCTGTTTTTT
TRBJ1-5	.	TRBV6-1	.	CASSESIIPNQPQHF	TGTGCCAGCAGTGAATCGATAATCCCCAATCAGCCCCAGCATTTT
TRBJ1-4	.	TRBV4-3	.	CASSQARTVSNEKLFF	TGCGCCAGCAGCCAGGCCAGGACAGTGTCTAATGAAAAACTGTTTTTT
TRBJ1-1	.	TRBV18	.	CASSGGRGGLAEAFF	TGTGCCAGCTCGGGGGGACGGGGTGGGCTGGCTGAAGCTTTCTTT
TRBJ1-1	.	TRBV15	.	CATSPIWTEAFF	TGTGCCACCAGCCCCATCTGGACTGAAGCTTTCTTT
TRBJ1-5	.	TRBV7-2	TRBD1	CASSFAQGNQPQHF	TGTGCCAGCAGCTTTGCACAGGGGAATCAGCCCCAGCATTTT
TRBJ2-5	.	TRBV18	TRBD2	CASSPSSREGETQYF	TGTGCCAGCTCACCTTCGTCCCGGGAGGGGGAGACCCAGTACTTC
TRBJ1-3	.	TRBV10-3	.	CATRIAEGNTIYF	TGTGCCACCCGGATAGCGGAAGGAAACACCATATATTTT
TRBJ1-1	.	TRBV5-1	.	CASSSAARGTEAFF	TGCGCCAGCAGCTCTGCGGCCCGAGGGACTGAAGCTTTCTTT
TRBJ1-4	.	TRBV27	.	CASSSDAYGRINEKLFF	TGTGCCAGCAGTTCCGACGCTTACGGGCGGATTAATGAAAAACTGTTTTTT
TRBJ2-7	.	TRBV6-5	TRBD1	CASSYRTGTVEQYF	TGTGCCAGCAGTTACAGGACAGGGACAGTCGAGCAGTACTTC
TRBJ1-5	.	TRBV19	.	CASSPLHRVGNQPQHF	TGTGCCAGTAGCCCGCTCCACAGGGTCGGCAATCAGCCCCAGCATTTT
TRBJ2-1	.	TRBV18	TRBD2	CASSSGLAGGDEQFF	TGTGCCAGCTCATCGGGACTAGCGGGAGGTGATGAGCAGTTCTTC
TRBJ2-3	.	TRBV7-3	.	CASSLSSGTDTQYF	TGTGCCAGCAGCTTATCCTCTGGCACAGATACGCAGTATTTT
TRBJ1-5	.	TRBV5-1	.	CASSLIGGLSQPQHF	TGCGCCAGCAGCTTGATAGGAGGGCTTAGTCAGCCCCAGCATTTT
TRBJ1-1	.	TRBV11-1	.	CASSPWTGGNTEAFF	TGTGCCAGCAGCCCCTGGACGGGGGGGAACACTGAAGCTTTCTTT
TRBJ1-2	.	TRBV6-5	TRBD1	CASSYHTGTGYGYTF	TGTGCCAGCAGTTATCATACCGGGACAGGCTATGGCTACACCTTC
TRBJ1-4	.	TRBV6-1	.	CASSGGTSNEKLFF	TGTGCCAGCAGTGGAGGGACTTCTAATGAAAAACTGTTTTTT
TRBJ1-2	once	TRBV7-9	TRBD1	CASSLPGQGGYGYTF	TGTGCCAGCAGCTTACCCGGACAGGGGGGTTATGGCTACACCTTC
TRBJ1-5	.	TRBV28	TRBD1	CASIPRGPQPQHF	TGTGCCAGCATTCCCAGGGGGCCTCAGCCCCAGCATTTT
TRBJ2-1	.	TRBV2	.	CASSPLVDEDDEQFF	TGTGCCAGCAGTCCCTTGGTAGATGAAGACGATGAGCAGTTCTTC
TRBJ1-2	.	TRBV7-9	TRBD1	CASRHDRGEYGYTF	TGCGCCAGCAGACATGACAGGGGCGAATATGGCTACACCTTC
TRBJ1-5	.	TRBV5-1	.	CASSLDGSYQPQHF	TGCGCCAGCAGCTTGGATGGTTCCTATCAGCCCCAGCATTTT
TRBJ2-7	.	TRBV5-1	TRBD2	CASSRGTSGSYEQYF	TGCGCCAGCAGCAGGGGGACTAGCGGGAGCTACGAGCAGTACTTC